The 30 T cell receptor beta chains reported below all come from one sample, sequenced in a study of T-cell memory formation after mild COVID-19. Using its own MiXCR run on the 5' RACE reads, TCRdb lists one record per CDR3 protein. The data show 110,000 or so distinct CDR3 sequences, 22% seen once. Sequencing used PBMCs or a T cell subset sorted from them (not recorded which). These receptors were collected from a man aged 18 to 35 who had mild COVID-19 (a few samples of this study predate the infection). Cell type and time point are not known.

The chain is built from TRBV7-9 and TRBJ2-2; no clear D. Germline V gene data show CDR1 as SEHNR and CDR2 as FQNEAQ (reference sequence). CDR3 length: 14 amino acids. Between the trimmed V and J ends, which lost 3 bases and 6 bases, there was a span of 11 bases. The CDR3 here is CASSLATSPGELFF. The CDR3 DNA is TGTGCCAGCAGCTTGGCAACAAGCCCCGGGGAGCTGTTTTTT.

The chain combines TRBV28 with TRBJ2-7; D gene unclear. With 0 bases removed from V and 6 bases from J, the gap between germline ends came to 9 bases. The germline CDR1 and CDR2 sequences are MDHEN and SYDVKM. The CDR3 runs 13 residues. In nucleotides, the CDR3 is TGTGCCAGCAGTTTATGGGGGAATGGCGAGCAGTACGTC. This encodes CASSLWGNGEQYV.

This clonotype was detected a few times. The J gene is TRBJ2-3, the V gene TRBV2, with 7 positions matching TRBD2. The germline V gene encodes CDR1 SNHLY and CDR2 FYNNEI. V lost 6 bases, J lost 6 bases, and 12 bases stayed unmatched. The CDR3 extends over 15 amino acids. CDR3 region: CASRAFGGGVDTQYF. DNA for the CDR3: TGTGCCAGCAGAGCCTTCGGCGGGGGAGTGGATACGCAGTATTTT. The whole variable domain, filled in from reference TRBV2 and TRBJ2-3, reads EPEVTQTPSHQVTQMGQEVILRCVPISNHLYFYWYRQILGQKVEFLVSFYNNEISEKSEIFDDQFSVERPDGSNFTLKIRSTKLEDSAMYFCASRAFGGGVDTQYFGPGTRLTVL.

This clonotype has a handful of counts. This sequence joins TRBV12-3 or TRBV12-4 and TRBJ2-5; perhaps D is TRBD1 or TRBD2 (5 bases each). Trimming took 6 bases from V and 5 from J, leaving 22 bases between them. The CDR3 totals 16 residues. CDR3 DNA: TGTGCCAGCAGCCCTACCCTTGTAGAGGGGAATGAGACCCAGTACTTC. Translated, it gives CASSPTLVEGNETQYF.

The CDR3 nucleotides read TGTGCCAGCAGCGCCGGACAGGGTTTGGGTTCACCCCTCCACTTT. This sequence encodes CASSAGQGLGSPLHF. The chain links TRBV9 to TRBJ1-6; 8 nucleotides line up with TRBD1. Per the germline V gene, CDR1 is SGDLS and CDR2 is YYNGEE. J was trimmed by 9 bases and V by 3 bases; bases with no gene match: 8. The CDR3 sequence is 15 residues long.

This clonotype was observed a handful of times. This chain connects TRBV7-8 to TRBJ2-5; D perhaps matches TRBD2 (6 bases). V gave up 0 bases and J gave up 4 bases, with 18 bases separating them. The CDR3 covers 17 residues. Germline values: CDR1 SGHVS, CDR2 FQNEAQ. The CDR3 is CASSLAMFEGAGETQYF. In DNA form, the CDR3 reads TGTGCCAGCAGCTTAGCAATGTTTGAGGGAGCGGGAGAGACCCAGTACTTC.

This clonotype was counted only a few times. In DNA, the CDR3 is TGTGCCAGCAGCGACGGATACAACAATGAGCAGTTCTTC. This encodes CASSDGYNNEQFF. The rearrangement links TRBV9 to TRBJ2-1; D gene uncertain. The CDR3 spans 13 residues. Germline CDR1 and CDR2: SGDLS and YYNGEE. Trimming took off 3 bases at V and 5 bases at J, with 9 bases between the two ends.

This chain uses TRBV3-1 with TRBJ2-2, with no clear D. The V end lost 4 bases, the J end lost 4 bases, and 7 bases lay between the germline ends. Looked up from germline, CDR1 is LGHDT and CDR2 is YNNKEL (reference sequence). This CDR3 contains 13 residues. The chain's CDR3 is CASSRASTGELFF. For the CDR3, the DNA is TGTGCCAGCAGCCGAGCTTCCACCGGGGAGCTGTTTTTT.

V gene TRBV4-1 combines with J gene TRBJ1-5; the D gene is possibly TRBD1 (6 bases). Germline CDR1 reads MGHRA; CDR2 reads YSYEKL. The CDR3 sequence is 15 residues long. Trimming pared 4 bases from V and 4 bases from J, leaving 14 bases between. The CDR3 sequence: CASSPEGGRNQPQHF. DNA for the CDR3: TGCGCCAGCAGCCCAGAGGGGGGCCGTAATCAGCCCCAGCATTTT.

In its sample, this clonotype was seen a few times. The rearrangement joins TRBV4-3 to TRBJ2-2, with TRBD2 identical over 10 bases. The V and J ends lost 0 bases and 7 bases, in that order; junction bases with no gene match: 11. This CDR3 has 18 residues. CDR1 is LGHNA, CDR2 YSLEER, per germline. Written as DNA, the CDR3 is TGCGCCAGCAGCCAAGAGTCAGCGGGGGGGCTCCGGGACGGGGAGCTGTTTTTT. Amino acid sequence: CASSQESAGGLRDGELFF.

V is TRBV6-2 or TRBV6-3 and J is TRBJ2-1; TRBD2 might be the D (5 bases). Trimming shortened V by 2 bases and J by 6 bases, and 26 bases separated the two germline ends. The germline gives CDR1 MNHEY, CDR2 SVGEGT. The CDR3 extends over 19 amino acids. The CDR3 DNA sequence: TGTGCCAGCAGTTACCAATTCTCGTCCGGGGAGATTTTTTCCAATGAGCAGTTCTTC. Residues: CASSYQFSSGEIFSNEQFF.

In its sample, this clonotype was seen a few times. This chain links TRBV15 with TRBJ1-5; 10 bases map to TRBD1. Germline V gene data show CDR1 as LNHNV and CDR2 as YYDKDF (reference sequence). The V and J ends lost 1 base and 3 bases, in that order; junction bases with no gene match: 3. CDR3 length: 16 amino acids. The CDR3 coding sequence is TGTGCCACCAGCAGAGGGGGACAGGGGTACAATCAGCCCCAGCATTTT. As protein: CATSRGGQGYNQPQHF.

This clonotype was counted only a few times. V gene TRBV12-3 or TRBV12-4 combines with J gene TRBJ1-1; 7 bases fit TRBD1. The CDR3 extends over 14 amino acids. The V gene end was trimmed by 5 bases and the J gene end by 4 bases; junction bases not matched to a gene: 7. DNA of the CDR3: TGTGCCAGCAGTATTAACAGGGGAGGCACTGAAGCTTTCTTT. Translated, it gives CASSINRGGTEAFF.

The rearrangement uses TRBV6-1 and TRBJ2-1, with 7 bases lining up with TRBD2. CDR1 and CDR2 from the germline V gene are MNHNS and SASEGT. The J segment lost 8 bases and the V segment lost 7 bases, leaving 26 bases of the junction unmatched. This CDR3 contains 19 residues. This CDR3 is CASTGSGSVAGRVWDEQFF. The CDR3 nucleotides are TGTGCCAGCACGGGTTCGGGTTCGGTGGCGGGGAGGGTCTGGGATGAGCAGTTCTTC.

This clonotype was counted a few times. V usage is TRBV24-1 and J usage is TRBJ1-5, with no clear D. CDR1 and CDR2 from the germline V gene are KGHDR and SFDVKD. Trimming took off 8 bases at V and 5 bases at J, with 15 bases between the two ends. The CDR3 is 14 residues long. For the CDR3, the DNA is TGTGCCACCACCCGTCGCGGGAGTGATCAGCCCCAGCATTTT. Amino acid sequence: CATTRRGSDQPQHF.

The sample holds a few counts of this clonotype. The chain uses TRBV12-3 or TRBV12-4 and TRBJ2-2; D possibly corresponds to TRBD2 (7 bases). This CDR3 is built from 16 residues. V was shortened by 8 bases and J by 0 bases, with 16 bases between the two germline ends. The CDR3 region is CASLEGGTANTGELFF. CDR3 in DNA: TGTGCCAGCCTCGAGGGGGGGACCGCGAACACCGGGGAGCTGTTTTTT.

In this sample, this clonotype turned up a few times. The chain carries TRBV2 and TRBJ2-3, with 11 bases fitting TRBD2. This CDR3 has 15 residues. Losses at the gene ends were 4 bases for V and 5 bases for J; bases not matched to a gene: 5. CDR1 is SNHLY and CDR2 is FYNNEI in the germline V gene. The chain's CDR3 is CASSGLAGNQDTQYF. The CDR3 DNA follows: TGTGCCAGCAGTGGACTAGCGGGGAACCAAGATACGCAGTATTTT.

The CDR3 here is CASSQNRAPLNTEAFF. The CDR3 bases are TGTGCCAGCAGCCAAAACAGGGCGCCATTGAACACTGAAGCTTTCTTT. The chain carries TRBV3-1 and TRBJ1-1; perhaps TRBD1 as D (6 bases). The CDR3 has 16 amino acids. Germline V CDR1 and CDR2: LGHDT, YNNKEL (reference sequence). V lost 2 bases to trimming and J lost 0 bases, with 13 bases between them. Together with reference TRBV3-1 and TRBJ1-1, the CDR3 gives the full variable domain: DTAVSQTPKYLVTQMGNDKSIKCEQNLGHDTMYWYKQDSKKFLKIMFSYNNKELIINETVPNRFSPKSPDKAHLNLHINSLELGDSAVYFCASSQNRAPLNTEAFFGQGTRLTVV.

The CDR3 nucleotides read TGTGCCAGTAGTAAAATGACAGGGATGAACACTGAAGCTTTCTTT. This translates into CASSKMTGMNTEAFF. The chain is built from TRBV19 and TRBJ1-1; TRBD1 aligns across 7 bases. The ends lost 4 bases at V and 0 bases at J; junction bases unmatched: 5. Germline values: CDR1 LNHDA, CDR2 SQIVND (reference sequence). This CDR3 spans 15 amino acids. Variable domain in full (rest from reference TRBV19 and TRBJ1-1): DGGITQSPKYLFRKEGQNVTLSCEQNLNHDAMYWYRQDPGQGLRLIYYSQIVNDFQKGDIAEGYSVSREKKESFPLTVTSAQKNPTAFYLCASSKMTGMNTEAFFGQGTRLTVV.

The rearrangement joins TRBV20-1 to TRBJ2-1, with 7 bases lining up with TRBD2. The CDR3 runs 14 residues. The germline V gene has CDR1 DFQATT and CDR2 SNEGSKA (reference sequence). V was pared by 6 bases and J by 4 bases, with 9 bases of the junction left unmatched. The CDR3 spells CSAKNSGGYNEQFF. Here the CDR3 DNA reads TGCAGTGCCAAGAACTCGGGGGGATACAATGAGCAGTTCTTC.

The J gene is TRBJ2-3, the V gene TRBV6-2 or TRBV6-3; D is possibly TRBD2 (6 bases). The CDR3 extends over 16 amino acids. V was clipped by 5 bases and J by 0 bases, with 15 bases between them. CDR1 MNHEY and CDR2 SVGEGT come from the germline V gene. The CDR3 sequence: CASSARAGGSTDTQYF. CDR3 DNA: TGTGCCAGCAGTGCCAGAGCCGGAGGGAGCACAGATACGCAGTATTTT.

This clonotype has more than one count but fewer than ten. V and J are TRBV18 and TRBJ1-5; D unresolved. Germline CDR1 is KGHSH and CDR2 is LQKENI. This CDR3 comprises 13 residues. Trimming shortened V by 6 bases and J by 0 bases, and 6 bases separated the two germline ends. The CDR3 sequence is CASSSGSNQPQHF. The CDR3 DNA reads as TGTGCCAGCTCCTCTGGTAGCAATCAGCCCCAGCATTTT.

This clonotype was detected a few times. The genes are TRBV7-9 and TRBJ2-2; 8 bases are a match to TRBD1. The CDR3 runs to 15 residues. The trim removed 4 bases at V and 2 bases at J, leaving 3 bases unmatched. Germline V CDR1 and CDR2: SEHNR, FQNEAQ (reference sequence). CDR3 sequence (DNA): TGTGCCAGCAGCTCGGACAGGGAAAACACCGGGGAGCTGTTTTTT. It encodes CASSSDRENTGELFF.

The gene calls are TRBV29-1 and TRBJ2-3, with D uncertain. Germline V gene data show CDR1 as SQVTM and CDR2 as ANQGSEA. There are 13 residues in the CDR3. The V gene lost 6 bases and the J gene lost 2 bases, with 12 bases spanning the gap. The CDR3 loop reads CSVIIWDTDTQYF. CDR3 coding DNA: TGCAGCGTAATCATATGGGACACAGATACGCAGTATTTT.

V usage is TRBV25-1 and J usage is TRBJ2-7; D not resolved. Deletions cut 3 bases from V and 2 bases from J, with 8 bases between. The CDR3 length is 13 residues. CDR1 MGHDK and CDR2 SYGVNS come from the germline V gene. CDR3 nucleotide sequence: TGTGCCAGCAGTGAGCAGGAAGCCTACGAGCAGTACTTC. Protein: CASSEQEAYEQYF.

V gene TRBV6-5 combines with J gene TRBJ1-1; D is unresolved. From germline, CDR1 is MNHEY and CDR2 SVGAGI. The CDR3 consists of 13 residues. V lost 2 bases to trimming and J lost 11 bases, with 15 bases between them. The DNA for the CDR3 is TGTGCCAGCAGTTACGAGGGAACCCGAATGGCTTTCTTT. It yields the protein CASSYEGTRMAFF.

This clonotype was seen only a few times. The rearrangement links TRBV5-6 to TRBJ2-7; TRBD1 aligns across 7 bases. The CDR3 covers 17 residues. CDR1 is SGHDT, CDR2 YYEEEE, per germline. The V and J ends lost 6 bases and 3 bases, in that order; junction bases with no gene match: 18. The CDR3 bases are TGTGCCAGCATCCGTTCGTTACGGGACAGCCTTAGCTACGAGCAGTACTTC. Translation: CASIRSLRDSLSYEQYF.

This clonotype was counted between two and nine times. The V gene is TRBV7-3, the J gene TRBJ2-5, with 8 bases aligning to TRBD2. Germline lookup yields CDR1 SGHTA and CDR2 FQGTGA. V shed 2 bases, J shed 3 bases, and the junction held 5 bases outside the gene matches. The CDR3 covers 15 residues. The CDR3 here is CASSLAGGSEETQYF. CDR3 sequence (DNA): TGTGCCAGCAGCTTAGCGGGGGGTTCGGAAGAGACCCAGTACTTC.

This clonotype was detected many times. The chain carries TRBV11-2 and TRBJ2-1, with D unresolved. V lost 1 base and J 6 bases, leaving 7 bases between the germline ends. The CDR3 is 13 residues long. Germline assignment: CDR1 SGHAT and CDR2 FQNNGV. This CDR3 reads CASSLGWFNEQFF. The CDR3 nucleotides are TGTGCCAGCAGCTTAGGGTGGTTCAATGAGCAGTTCTTC.

The chain joins TRBV7-8 to TRBJ2-4; D is undetermined. The CDR3 runs 14 residues. V gave up 3 bases and J gave up 7 bases, with 13 bases separating them. Germline V CDR1 and CDR2: SGHVS, FQNEAQ. The CDR3 reads CASSFVGFRNIQYF. For the CDR3, the DNA is TGTGCCAGCAGCTTCGTCGGCTTCCGCAACATTCAGTACTTC.